Reported below is one T cell receptor (beta chain). Clinical Activity Scores of at least 3, NOSPECS grades of at least 4 and durations under 3 months characterized ophthalmopathy patients. The source of the sample is a study of T cells in Graves' hyperthyroidism and ophthalmopathy. CDR1 and CDR2 (germline): MNHEY, SMNVEV (reference sequence). The CDR3 runs 15 residues. V dropped 5 bases and J dropped 5 bases, with 18 bases sitting between them. Amplification yielded TCR beta CDR3 regions, with RNA transcripts as the source. HTBI primers drove first-round RT-PCR of the TCR CDR3. TCRdb recomputed calls from the multiplex PCR reads with MiXCR, one row per CDR3 protein. The sample comprises about half a million distinct CDR3 sequences, approximately 20% of which are singletons, and less than 55% rests with the top ten.

The sequenced sample consisted of blood. The chain links TRBV27 to TRBJ2-5; D may be TRBD2 (5 bases). This receptor was obtained from a man aged 35 to 55 with Graves' ophthalmopathy. CDR3 loop: CASSARRGSGETQYF. The DNA of the CDR3 is TGTGCCAGCAGTGCCCGCCGCGGGTCGGGGGAGACCCAGTACTTC.